In its sample, the clone carrying this T cell receptor (beta chain) was seen a few times. Its antigen is not identified. CDR1 SEHNR and CDR2 FQNEAQ come from the germline V gene (reference sequence). CDR3 length: 13 amino acids. Between the trimmed V and J ends, which lost 2 bases and 13 bases, there was a span of 15 bases. RNA transcripts provided the source from which TCR beta CDR3 regions were amplified. The HTBI set primed first-round TCR CDR3 RT-PCR. Each CDR3 protein gets one entry after TCRdb re-called the multiplex PCR reads with MiXCR. The sample lists under 750,000 distinct CDR3 sequences, under 20% occurring once. This record comes from a study of T cells in Graves' hyperthyroidism and ophthalmopathy. Study-wide results and limits: Ophthalmopathy onset followed model prediction by a median about seven months. Researchers found most expanded thyroid clonotypes above 0.001 in blood as well.

The V and J genes are TRBV7-9 and TRBJ1-5; D gene uncertain. Material: blood. This sequence was found in a woman aged 50 to 65 with Graves' hyperthyroidism that later progressed to Graves' ophthalmopathy. The CDR3 is CASSLSPFALQHF. The CDR3 coding sequence is TGTGCCAGCAGCTTATCCCCCTTTGCTCTGCAGCATTTT.